What follows describes a single T cell receptor (beta chain). This specimen comes from a study of shared T cell receptors in the human thymus. Data came from immunoSEQ multiplex PCR; TCRdb stores just in-frame clones and leaves some out. The table includes hundreds of thousands of clones, 88% detected once. This CDR3 has 16 residues. Germline V gives CDR1 PRHDT, CDR2 FYEKMQ (reference sequence). With 2 bases clipped from V and 4 bases from J, the junction kept 6 bases outside the gene matches. These data also featured in a second study, about human thymus T cells. From that second work: During corrective heart surgery, resections were taken, and the thymus tissue came from them.

The rearrangement joins TRBV13 to TRBJ2-1; 9 positions match TRBD2. Sequenced: thymocytes. The clonotype was recovered from a boy younger than two with a congenital heart defect. This CDR3 reads CASSLTPLAGYNEQFF. The CDR3, as DNA: TGTGCCAGCAGCTTAACTCCCCTAGCGGGGTACAATGAGCAGTTCTTC.